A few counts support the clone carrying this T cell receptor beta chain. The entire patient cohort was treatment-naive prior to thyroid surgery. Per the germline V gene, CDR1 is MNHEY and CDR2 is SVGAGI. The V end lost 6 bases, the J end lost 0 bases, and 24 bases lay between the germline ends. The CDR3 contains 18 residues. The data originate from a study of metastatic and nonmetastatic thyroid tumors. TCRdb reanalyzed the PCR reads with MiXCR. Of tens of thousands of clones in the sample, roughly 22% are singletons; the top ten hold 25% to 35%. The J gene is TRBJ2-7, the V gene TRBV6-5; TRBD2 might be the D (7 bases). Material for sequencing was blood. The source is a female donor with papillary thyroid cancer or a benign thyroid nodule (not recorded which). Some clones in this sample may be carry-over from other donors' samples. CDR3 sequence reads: CASRPLGASGINSYEQYF. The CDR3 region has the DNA TGTGCCAGCAGGCCCCTGGGGGCTAGCGGCATCAACTCCTACGAGCAGTACTTC.